Each of the 10 T cell receptor beta chains below was sequenced from the same sample in a study of blood T cells in healthy people across ages. The authors ran a second PCR of about 6 to 11 cycles using a sample-barcoded 5' primer and a J-beta primer mix. TCRdb analysed the 5' RACE reads with MiXCR anew, one entry per CDR3 protein. The table records some 730,000 distinct CDR3 sequences, approximately 22% of them present only once. Sequenced sample: blood. The receptor set was obtained from a man aged 65-85 years in good health.

This rearrangement joins TRBV30 to TRBJ2-1; D remains unclear. Germline V gives CDR1 GTSNPN, CDR2 SVGIG (reference sequence). The length of the CDR3 is 13 residues. Trimming cost V 3 bases and J 0 bases, with 6 bases left between them. The CDR3 DNA reads as TGTGCCTGGAGGTATAGCTCCTACAATGAGCAGTTCTTC. It yields the protein CAWRYSSYNEQFF.

This chain uses TRBV24-1 with TRBJ2-1; maybe TRBD2 (6 bases). Germline CDR1 is KGHDR and CDR2 is SFDVKD. The V end lost 4 bases, the J end lost 5 bases, and 14 bases lay between the germline ends. The CDR3 runs to 15 residues. This CDR3 is CATSDVGLPDNEQFF. CDR3 nucleotides: TGTGCCACCAGTGACGTGGGACTGCCCGACAATGAGCAGTTCTTC.

The chain has TRBV20-1 and TRBJ2-1; TRBD2 aligns across 15 bases. V lost 6 bases, J lost 7 bases, and 7 bases stayed unmatched. This CDR3 region has 15 residues. The germline gives CDR1 DFQATT, CDR2 SNEGSKA (reference sequence). CDR3 sequence: CSAGTSGRKKNEQFF. Written as DNA, the CDR3 is TGCAGTGCCGGGACTAGCGGGAGGAAGAAGAATGAGCAGTTCTTC.

J is TRBJ1-1 and V is TRBV20-1; D possibly corresponds to TRBD1 (5 bases). Trimming cost V 5 bases and J 0 bases, with 19 bases left between them. The CDR3 consists of 16 residues. Germline CDR1 is DFQATT and CDR2 is SNEGSKA (reference sequence). The CDR3 sequence: CSALPSGALVNTEAFF. The CDR3 coding sequence is TGCAGTGCTCTGCCCAGCGGGGCCTTAGTGAACACTGAAGCTTTCTTT.

Only a few counts were recorded for this clonotype. The genes are TRBV4-3 and TRBJ2-2; D is unclear. Germline-derived CDR1 and CDR2 are LGHNA and YSLEER. Between the trimmed V and J ends, which lost 1 base and 3 bases, there was a span of 3 bases. The length of the CDR3 is 13 residues. The CDR3, as DNA: TGCGCCAGCAGCCAAGCGGACACCGGGGAGCTGTTTTTT. Translating it yields CASSQADTGELFF.

The rearrangement joins TRBV15 to TRBJ1-5; no firm D call. CDR3 length: 14 amino acids. V was cut by 3 bases and J by 0 bases, with 6 bases left in between. Germline values: CDR1 LNHNV, CDR2 YYDKDF (reference sequence). Written as DNA, the CDR3 is TGTGCCACCAGCAGGTTTTATAGCAATCAGCCCCAGCATTTT. It yields the protein CATSRFYSNQPQHF.

Comments on this clonotype: No DNA is shown, since the ends of the CDR3 on it are uncertain; the CDR3 is the one TCRdb lists. The V and J genes are TRBV7-2 and TRBJ2-5; the table names TRBD1, a call not compared with the DNA. Including both end residues, the CDR3 is 14 amino acids long. CDR1 and CDR2 (germline): SGHTA, FQGNSA. The CDR3 here is CASSFGGGSETQYF.

The chain links TRBV7-9 to TRBJ2-7; D remains unclear. Germline V lookup: CDR1 SEHNR, CDR2 FQNEAQ (reference sequence). Trimming pared 1 base from V and 6 bases from J, leaving 7 bases between. The CDR3 is made up of 12 amino acids. The CDR3 bases are TGTGCCAGCAGCTTAGATTTGCCCGAGCAGTACTTC. Translation gives CASSLDLPEQYF.

This clonotype was recorded many times. The genes are TRBV24-1 and TRBJ2-3; TRBD1 might be the D (5 bases). Germline assignment: CDR1 KGHDR and CDR2 SFDVKD. V was pared by 1 base and J by 4 bases, with 8 bases between. The CDR3 is 14 amino acids. The CDR3 here is CATSDFFRADTQYF. Here the CDR3 DNA reads TGTGCCACCAGTGATTTCTTCAGGGCAGATACGCAGTATTTT.

This clonotype has a handful of counts. The rearrangement links TRBV6-5 to TRBJ1-1; D uncertain. Deletions cut 8 bases from V and 11 bases from J, with 18 bases between. The CDR3 has 12 residues. Looked up from germline, CDR1 is MNHEY and CDR2 is SVGAGI. The CDR3 spells CASGGAALGAFF. DNA for the CDR3: TGTGCCAGCGGCGGTGCAGCACTAGGGGCTTTCTTT.